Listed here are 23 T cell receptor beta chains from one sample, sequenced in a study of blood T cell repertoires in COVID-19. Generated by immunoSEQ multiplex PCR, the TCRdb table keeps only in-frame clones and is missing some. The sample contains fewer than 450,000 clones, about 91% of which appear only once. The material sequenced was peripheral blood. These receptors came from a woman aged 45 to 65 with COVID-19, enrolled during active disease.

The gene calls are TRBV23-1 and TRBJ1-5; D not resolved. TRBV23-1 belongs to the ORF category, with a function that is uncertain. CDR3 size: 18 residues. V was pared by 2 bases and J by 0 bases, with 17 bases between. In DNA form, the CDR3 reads TGCGCCAGCAGTCAACTTCCCCGGGGAGATTATAGCAATCAGCCCCAGCATTTT. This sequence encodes CASSQLPRGDYSNQPQHF.

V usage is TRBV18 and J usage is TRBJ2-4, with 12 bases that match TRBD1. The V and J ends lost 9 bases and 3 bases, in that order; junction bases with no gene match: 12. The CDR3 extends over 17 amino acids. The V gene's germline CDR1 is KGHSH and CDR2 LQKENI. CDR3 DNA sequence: TGTGCCAGTTCCGGGACAGGGGGCGGTTTTGGCAAAAACATTCAGTACTTC. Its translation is CASSGTGGGFGKNIQYF.

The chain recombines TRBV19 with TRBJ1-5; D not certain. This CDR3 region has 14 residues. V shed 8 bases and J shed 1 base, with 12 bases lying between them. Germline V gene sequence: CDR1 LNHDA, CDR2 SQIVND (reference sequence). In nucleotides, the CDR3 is TGTGCCAGTTCTGGACTCCCAAGCAATCAGCCCCAGCATTTT. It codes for CASSGLPSNQPQHF. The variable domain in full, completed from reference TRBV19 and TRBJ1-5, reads DGGITQSPKYLFRKEGQNVTLSCEQNLNHDAMYWYRQDPGQGLRLIYYSQIVNDFQKGDIAEGYSVSREKKESFPLTVTSAQKNPTAFYLCASSGLPSNQPQHFGDGTRLSIL.

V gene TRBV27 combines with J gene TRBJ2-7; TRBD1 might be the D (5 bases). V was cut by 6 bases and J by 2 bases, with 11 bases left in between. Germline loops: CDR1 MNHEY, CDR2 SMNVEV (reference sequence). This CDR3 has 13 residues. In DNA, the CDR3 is TGTGCCAGCAGAGGGGCCAGCGCCTACGAGCAGTACTTC. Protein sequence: CASRGASAYEQYF.

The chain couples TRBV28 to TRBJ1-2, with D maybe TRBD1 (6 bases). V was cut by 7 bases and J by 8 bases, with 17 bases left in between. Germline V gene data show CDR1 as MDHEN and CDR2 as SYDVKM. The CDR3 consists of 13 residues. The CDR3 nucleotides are TGTGCCAGCATTGCGGGGGCCTTTAGGGGCTACACCTTC. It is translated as CASIAGAFRGYTF.

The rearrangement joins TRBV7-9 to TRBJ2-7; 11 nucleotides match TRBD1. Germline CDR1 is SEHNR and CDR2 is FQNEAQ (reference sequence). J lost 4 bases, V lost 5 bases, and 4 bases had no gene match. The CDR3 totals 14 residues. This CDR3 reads CASSIRDRGYEQYF. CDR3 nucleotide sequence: TGTGCCAGCAGCATACGGGACAGGGGGTACGAGCAGTACTTC.

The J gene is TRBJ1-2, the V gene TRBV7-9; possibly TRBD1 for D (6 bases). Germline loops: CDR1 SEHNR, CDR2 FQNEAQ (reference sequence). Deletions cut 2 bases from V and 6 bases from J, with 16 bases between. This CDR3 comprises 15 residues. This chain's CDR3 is CASSLSSWGHDGYTF. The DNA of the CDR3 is TGTGCCAGCAGCTTAAGTTCATGGGGGCATGATGGCTACACCTTC.

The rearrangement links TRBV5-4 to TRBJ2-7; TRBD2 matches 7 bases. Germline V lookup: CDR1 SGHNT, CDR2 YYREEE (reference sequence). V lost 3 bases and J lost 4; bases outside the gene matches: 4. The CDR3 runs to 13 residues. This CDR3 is CASSSSSGYEQYF. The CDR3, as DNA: TGTGCCAGCAGCTCCTCTAGCGGTTACGAGCAGTACTTC.

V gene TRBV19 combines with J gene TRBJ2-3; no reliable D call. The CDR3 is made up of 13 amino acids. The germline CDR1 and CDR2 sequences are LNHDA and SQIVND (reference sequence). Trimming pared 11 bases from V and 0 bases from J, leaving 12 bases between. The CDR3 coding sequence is TGTGCCGGCGGCCCTGGCAGCACAGATACGCAGTATTTT. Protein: CAGGPGSTDTQYF. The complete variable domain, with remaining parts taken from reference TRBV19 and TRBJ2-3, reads DGGITQSPKYLFRKEGQNVTLSCEQNLNHDAMYWYRQDPGQGLRLIYYSQIVNDFQKGDIAEGYSVSREKKESFPLTVTSAQKNPTAFYLCAGGPGSTDTQYFGPGTRLTVL.

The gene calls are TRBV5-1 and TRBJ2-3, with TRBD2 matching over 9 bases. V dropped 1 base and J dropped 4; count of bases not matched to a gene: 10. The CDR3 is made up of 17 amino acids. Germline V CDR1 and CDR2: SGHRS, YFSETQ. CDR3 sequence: CASSLSWIAGVPDTQYF. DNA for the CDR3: TGCGCCAGCAGCTTGTCGTGGATAGCGGGGGTACCAGATACGCAGTATTTT.

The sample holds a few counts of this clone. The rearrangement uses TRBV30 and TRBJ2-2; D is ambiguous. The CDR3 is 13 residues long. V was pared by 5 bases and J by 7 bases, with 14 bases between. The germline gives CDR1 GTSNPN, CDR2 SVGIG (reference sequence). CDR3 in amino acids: CAWSVRTRGELFF. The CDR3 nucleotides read TGTGCCTGGTCTGTCCGCACTCGCGGGGAGCTGTTTTTT.

The DNA for the CDR3 is TGTGCCAGCAGTTGGGGCGGGGGGACTAATGAAAAACTGTTTTTT. Its translation is CASSWGGGTNEKLFF. The chain joins TRBV6-6 to TRBJ1-4; possible D gene TRBD1, 5 bases. CDR1 and CDR2 from the germline V gene are MNHNY and SVGAGI (reference sequence). The length of the CDR3 is 15 residues. Trimming pared 4 bases from V and 2 bases from J, leaving 11 bases between.

The CDR3 reads CASSPLLANYGYTF. The CDR3 DNA reads as TGTGCCAGCAGTCCTCTCCTAGCCAACTATGGCTACACCTTC. The chain recombines TRBV6-5 with TRBJ1-2, with D hard to call. There are 14 residues in the CDR3. With 5 bases removed from V and 2 bases from J, the gap between germline ends came to 12 bases. CDR1 is MNHEY, CDR2 SVGAGI, per germline.

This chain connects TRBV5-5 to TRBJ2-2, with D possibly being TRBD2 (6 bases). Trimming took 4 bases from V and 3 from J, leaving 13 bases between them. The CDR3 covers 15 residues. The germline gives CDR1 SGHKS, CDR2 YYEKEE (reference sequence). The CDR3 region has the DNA TGTGCCAGCAGCCTAATTCCGGGGGACACCGGGGAGCTGTTTTTT. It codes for CASSLIPGDTGELFF.

The CDR3 nucleotides read TGTGCCAGTAGGGACAGGGGTGTGGCACCCCTCCACTTT. Translation: CASRDRGVAPLHF. V is TRBV19 and J is TRBJ1-6; 9 nucleotides agree with TRBD1. V gave up 6 bases and J gave up 11 bases; unmatched junction bases: 5. The CDR3 loop spans 13 amino acids. Germline V gene lookup returns CDR1 LNHDA and CDR2 SQIVND (reference sequence). Full variable domain (rest looked up from reference TRBV19 and TRBJ1-6): DGGITQSPKYLFRKEGQNVTLSCEQNLNHDAMYWYRQDPGQGLRLIYYSQIVNDFQKGDIAEGYSVSREKKESFPLTVTSAQKNPTAFYLCASRDRGVAPLHFGNGTRLTVT.

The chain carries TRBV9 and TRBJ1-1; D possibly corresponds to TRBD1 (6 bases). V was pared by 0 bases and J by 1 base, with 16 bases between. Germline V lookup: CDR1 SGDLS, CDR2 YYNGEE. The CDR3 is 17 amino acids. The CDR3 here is CASSVVGQGNGNTEAFF. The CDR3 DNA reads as TGTGCCAGCAGCGTAGTTGGTCAGGGGAATGGGAACACTGAAGCTTTCTTT. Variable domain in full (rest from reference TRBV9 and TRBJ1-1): DSGVTQTPKHLITATGQRVTLRCSPRSGDLSVYWYQQSLDQGLQFLIQYYNGEERAKGNILERFSAQQFPDLHSELNLSSLELGDSALYFCASSVVGQGNGNTEAFFGQGTRLTVV.

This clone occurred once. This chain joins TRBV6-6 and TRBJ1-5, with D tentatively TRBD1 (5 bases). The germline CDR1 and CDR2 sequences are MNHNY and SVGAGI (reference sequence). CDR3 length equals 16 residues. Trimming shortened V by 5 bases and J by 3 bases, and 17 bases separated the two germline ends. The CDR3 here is CASSHNPRGHNQPQHF. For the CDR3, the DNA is TGTGCCAGCAGTCACAACCCAAGGGGTCACAATCAGCCCCAGCATTTT.

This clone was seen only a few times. CDR3 nucleotide sequence: TGTGCCAGCAGCGTAGTGGCCGATTCACCCCTCCACTTT. This codes for CASSVVADSPLHF. The chain carries TRBV9 and TRBJ1-6; D gene ambiguous. Trimming removed 0 bases from V and 8 bases from J, with 6 bases in between. The CDR3 contains 13 residues. CDR1 is SGDLS, CDR2 YYNGEE, per germline.

For the CDR3, the DNA is TGTGCCAGCAGCTTAGGGCTCGGAAACACCATATATTTT. Its protein product is CASSLGLGNTIYF. The chain recombines TRBV11-3 with TRBJ1-3; D not certain. The CDR3 has 13 residues. Trimming took 1 base from V and 4 from J, leaving 5 bases between them. The V gene's germline CDR1 is SGHNT and CDR2 YENEEA.

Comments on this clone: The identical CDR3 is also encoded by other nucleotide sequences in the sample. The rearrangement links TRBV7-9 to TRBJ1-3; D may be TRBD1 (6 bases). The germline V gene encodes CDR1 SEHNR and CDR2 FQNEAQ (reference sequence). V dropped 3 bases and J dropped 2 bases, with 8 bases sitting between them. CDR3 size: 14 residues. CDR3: CASSLAGAGNTIYF. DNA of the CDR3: TGTGCCAGCAGCTTGGCAGGGGCTGGAAACACCATATATTTT.

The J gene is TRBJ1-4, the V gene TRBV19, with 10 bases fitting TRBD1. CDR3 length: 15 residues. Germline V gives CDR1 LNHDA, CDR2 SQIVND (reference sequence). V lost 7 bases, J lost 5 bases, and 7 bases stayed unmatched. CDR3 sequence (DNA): TGTGCCAGTATGGTTCGACAGGGGGCGAATGAAAAACTGTTTTTT. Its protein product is CASMVRQGANEKLFF.

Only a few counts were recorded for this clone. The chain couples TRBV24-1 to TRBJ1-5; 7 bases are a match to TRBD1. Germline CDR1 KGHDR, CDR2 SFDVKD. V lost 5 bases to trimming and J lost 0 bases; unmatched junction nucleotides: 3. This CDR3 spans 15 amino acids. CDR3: CATSAGQYSNQPQHF. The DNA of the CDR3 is TGTGCCACCAGTGCGGGACAGTATAGCAATCAGCCCCAGCATTTT.

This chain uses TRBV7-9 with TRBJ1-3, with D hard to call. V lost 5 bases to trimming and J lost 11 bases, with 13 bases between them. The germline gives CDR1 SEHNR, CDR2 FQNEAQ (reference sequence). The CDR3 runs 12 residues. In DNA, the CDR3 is TGTGCCAGCAGCCCCGGGGAGTGGGCCATATATTTT. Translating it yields CASSPGEWAIYF.